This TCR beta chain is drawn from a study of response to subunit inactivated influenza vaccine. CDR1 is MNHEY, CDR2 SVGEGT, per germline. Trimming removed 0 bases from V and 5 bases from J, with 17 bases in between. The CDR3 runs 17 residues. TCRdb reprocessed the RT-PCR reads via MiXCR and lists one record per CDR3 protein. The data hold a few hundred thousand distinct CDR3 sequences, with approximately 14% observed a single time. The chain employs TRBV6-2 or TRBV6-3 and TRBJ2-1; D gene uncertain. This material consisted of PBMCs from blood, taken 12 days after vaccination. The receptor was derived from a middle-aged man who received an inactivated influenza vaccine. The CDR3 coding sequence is TGTGCCAGCAGTTACTCCCCGTGGGCCGTGGGGAACAATGAGCAGTTCTTC. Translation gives CASSYSPWAVGNNEQFF.